The entry below describes one TCR beta chain. This receptor's antigen is unknown. No much larger clonotype is one base removed from it; base qualities were not supplied. The data were taken from a study of blood T cell repertoires in COVID-19 (dated by TCRdb to between 2020 and 2021). Study-level background: Samples from collaborators originated in the United States, Italy and Spain and spanned both the acute and convalescent phases of COVID-19. Nearly every sample came with metadata listing a de-identified subject ID, COVID-19 status, age in years and sex. The prospective study material was composed of cDNA or gDNA derived from T cells, B-cell-depleted T cells, or PBMCs. Where HLA class I and class II types were available, the types were taken from metadata supplied by the sample provider, not from assay-based typing. The repertoires were made available in a free public database intended to serve as a resource for research on the immune response to SARS-CoV-2. The dataset comprised deeply sampled blood TCRbeta repertoires from subjects exposed to, actively infected with, or recovered from COVID-19. Samples came from the ongoing ImmuneRACE study (first 160 participants) plus 1,254 subjects from 6 global collaborators. Results the study describes overall, beyond this receptor: The amount of clinical and demographic metadata varied by source and participant and was provided uncurated.

The collaborating institutions used their own protocols to collect whole blood in K2EDTA tubes. For TCRbeta analysis, collaborator samples were shipped as frozen whole blood, as isolated PBMCs, or as DNA extracted from either sample type. TCRbeta CDR3 regions were amplified from genomic DNA by means of the immunoSEQ Assay, a bias-controlled multiplex PCR. Under the source paper's analysis protocol: Nucleated cell counts per sample were estimated from amplification of reference gene primers within the assay. Sequence reads were collapsed and filtered to measure the absolute abundance of every unique TCRbeta CDR3 rearrangement. Productive Simpson clonality was computed per sample as the square root of Simpson's diversity index over productive rearrangements. TCRdb's version of the immuneACCESS table is confined to in-frame rearrangements and falls short of the full clone set. An unresolved V gene accounts for under half of the shortfall where checked; the remainder is of unknown origin. That table is the source of V, J and clone size, and D and trimming were worked out from the DNA. The sample table lists about 6,600 clones, around 89% of them with a count of one. The top ten constitute less than 5% of the sample.

This receptor was taken from a man older than 75 with active COVID-19. Sample: peripheral blood.

The nucleotide sequence is given as TGTGCCAGCAGTTCAGGTTTCATGAACACTGAAGCTTTCTTT. Its protein product is CASSSGFMNTEAFF. This chain is built from TRBV3-1 (or the pseudogene TRBV3-2) and TRBJ1-1; no D segment can be confidently identified. The junction shows trimming of 6 bases on V and 0 bases on J, plus 11 bases between the germline ends. The germline V gene (reference sequence) gives CDR1 as LGHDT and CDR2 as YNNKEL. The CDR3 sequence holds 14 residues, the cysteine and phenylalanine included. The only DNA kept is the CDR3, 42 bases in frame from the first base.